A selection of T cell receptor beta chains follows, all from one sample in a study of CD8+ T cells in alopecia areata. Profiled with immunoSEQ multiplex PCR; TCRdb holds only in-frame clones, not every one. The sample has about 190,000 clones, approximately 57% seen once; the top ten hold 1%. The specimen was CD4+ T cells sorted from blood, collected at week 24, from a patient treated with tofacitinib. The receptors here all came from a human donor with alopecia areata. Both conserved end residues are part of each CDR3. Fields, in order: clone size, D gene, J gene, V gene, CDR3 DNA, CDR3 protein. The D gene is left open where the match is weak. Part of the rows lack a size; the others show once, few, many or a class for expanded clones.

size: NA; D: NA; J: TRBJ1-4; V: TRBV18; DNA: TGTGCCAGCTCACCCACCCCCCAGATGGGCGAAAAACTGTTTTTT; CDR3: CASSPTPQMGEKLFF
size: few; D: TRBD2; J: TRBJ2-3; V: TRBV2; DNA: TGTGCCAGCAGTTCCGGGACTAGCGGGGCAGATACGCAGTATTTT; CDR3: CASSSGTSGADTQYF
size: NA; D: NA; J: TRBJ1-2; V: TRBV30; DNA: TGTGCCTGGAGTGTACTTGGGACCAACTATGGCTACACCTTC; CDR3: CAWSVLGTNYGYTF
size: NA; D: NA; J: TRBJ1-2; V: TRBV11-2; DNA: TGTGCCAGCAGCTTTAGGAACTATGGCTACACCTTC; CDR3: CASSFRNYGYTF
size: few; D: NA; J: TRBJ1-1; V: TRBV2; DNA: TGTGCCAGCAGCAGGGAAGTGAACACTGAAGCTTTCTTT; CDR3: CASSREVNTEAFF
size: NA; D: NA; J: TRBJ2-1; V: TRBV5-6; DNA: TGTGCCAGCAGCTTCGGACGGAGCAATGAGCAGTTCTTC; CDR3: CASSFGRSNEQFF
size: NA; D: NA; J: TRBJ2-6; V: TRBV30; DNA: TGTGCCTGGAGTGTAAACAGGGTGAGAGGGGCCAACGTCCTGACTTTC; CDR3: CAWSVNRVRGANVLTF
size: NA; D: NA; J: TRBJ2-3; V: TRBV15; DNA: TGTGCCACCATTGCGATGGGCACAGATACGCAGTATTTT; CDR3: CATIAMGTDTQYF
size: NA; D: TRBD1; J: TRBJ1-2; V: TRBV2; DNA: TGTGCCAGCAGTGAGACAGGGGGCACGGATGGCTACACCTTC; CDR3: CASSETGGTDGYTF
size: NA; D: NA; J: TRBJ2-7; V: TRBV7-9; DNA: TGTGCCAGCAGCTTAGATACTGTCGGGGGGCAGTACTTC; CDR3: CASSLDTVGGQYF
size: NA; D: NA; J: TRBJ2-5; V: TRBV11-1; DNA: TGTGCCAGCAGCTTAGAACGGACGCTTCAAGAGACCCAGTACTTC; CDR3: CASSLERTLQETQYF
size: NA; D: TRBD2; J: TRBJ2-3; V: TRBV7-3; DNA: TGTGCCAGCAGGAGGACTAGCGGATACACAGATACGCAGTATTTT; CDR3: CASRRTSGYTDTQYF
size: NA; D: TRBD1; J: TRBJ1-6; V: TRBV7-2; DNA: TGTGCCAGCAGCCCCCGGGACAGGGGGGGATCACCCCTCCACTTT; CDR3: CASSPRDRGGSPLHF
size: few; D: TRBD1; J: TRBJ1-2; V: TRBV9; DNA: TGTGCCAGCAGCGTAGAAGGGACAGGACGCTATGGCTACACCTTC; CDR3: CASSVEGTGRYGYTF
size: NA; D: TRBD1; J: TRBJ1-1; V: TRBV6-5; DNA: TGTGCCAGCAGTTTCACCGGGACAGTCAACACTGAAGCTTTCTTT; CDR3: CASSFTGTVNTEAFF
size: NA; D: NA; J: TRBJ2-7; V: TRBV15; DNA: TGTGCCACCAGCAGGGCAGGCTCCTACGAGCAGTACTTC; CDR3: CATSRAGSYEQYF
size: NA; D: NA; J: TRBJ2-1; V: TRBV29-1; DNA: TGCAGCGTTGTTCGGGACAATGAGCAGTTCTTC; CDR3: CSVVRDNEQFF
size: few; D: NA; J: TRBJ2-2; V: TRBV14; DNA: TGTGCCAGCAGCAGAGGGGCCGCCGGGGAGCTGTTTTTT; CDR3: CASSRGAAGELFF
size: few; D: TRBD2; J: TRBJ2-3; V: TRBV2; DNA: TGTGCCAGCAGCAATGTGGCTAGCGGGGGGGTAGATACGCAGTATTTT; CDR3: CASSNVASGGVDTQYF
size: few; D: TRBD2; J: TRBJ2-5; V: TRBV4-2; DNA: TGTGCCAGCAGCCAAGATCTTTCCGGCGGGGGGAGTCTTGAGACCCAGTACTTC; CDR3: CASSQDLSGGGSLETQYF
size: many; D: NA; J: TRBJ1-5; V: TRBV5-5; DNA: TGTGCCAGCAGTCTAGGATCGGGTGCCAGCAATCAGCCCCAGCATTTT; CDR3: CASSLGSGASNQPQHF
size: NA; D: NA; J: TRBJ1-2; V: TRBV30; DNA: TGTGCCTGGGATGCGGGCAGCTCCTACACCTTC; CDR3: CAWDAGSSYTF
size: NA; D: TRBD1; J: TRBJ1-1; V: TRBV2; DNA: TGTGCCAGCAGTGCTCGACAGGGTCCTGAAGCTTTCTTT; CDR3: CASSARQGPEAFF
size: NA; D: NA; J: TRBJ2-5; V: TRBV7-9; DNA: TGTGCCACTAGGGGTAGCGAGACCCAGTACTTC; CDR3: CATRGSETQYF
size: once; D: NA; J: TRBJ1-1; V: TRBV30; DNA: TGTGCCTGGAGTGGGGGATATACTGAAGCTTTCTTT; CDR3: CAWSGGYTEAFF
size: once; D: NA; J: TRBJ1-3; V: TRBV30; DNA: TGTGCCTGGATCTCTGGAAACACCATATATTTT; CDR3: CAWISGNTIYF
size: few; D: TRBD1; J: TRBJ2-1; V: TRBV12-5; DNA: TGTGCTAGTGGTCCAAGTCCGGGACAGGGTGGCTATGAGCAGTTCTTC; CDR3: CASGPSPGQGGYEQFF
size: NA; D: NA; J: TRBJ2-5; V: TRBV15; DNA: TGTGCCACCAGCAGAGTGGGGGGCGTTGGGGAGACCCAGTACTTC; CDR3: CATSRVGGVGETQYF
size: NA; D: NA; J: TRBJ1-6; V: TRBV25-1; DNA: TGTGCCAGCTGGTCGGGCCCCAATTCACCCCTCCACTTT; CDR3: CASWSGPNSPLHF
size: few; D: NA; J: TRBJ2-1; V: TRBV25-1; DNA: TGTGCCAGCAATCGGGGGAATGAGCAGTTCTTC; CDR3: CASNRGNEQFF
size: NA; D: TRBD1; J: TRBJ1-1; V: TRBV29-1; DNA: TGCAGCGTTTCGACAGGGGGCCGCGGCACTGAAGCTTTCTTT; CDR3: CSVSTGGRGTEAFF
size: NA; D: NA; J: TRBJ2-5; V: TRBV5-1; DNA: TGCGCCAGCAGCTTCTCTCCGGACAGAATACAAGAGACCCAGTACTTC; CDR3: CASSFSPDRIQETQYF
size: NA; D: TRBD1; J: TRBJ1-1; V: TRBV2; DNA: TGTGCCAGCACCTACGACAGGGCCGGCGCTGAAGCTTTCTTT; CDR3: CASTYDRAGAEAFF
size: NA; D: TRBD1; J: TRBJ2-1; V: TRBV6-5; DNA: TGTGCCAGCAGTTACTTAGGACAGGGACGAGGCAATGAGCAGTTCTTC; CDR3: CASSYLGQGRGNEQFF
size: NA; D: NA; J: TRBJ1-2; V: TRBV6-1; DNA: TGTGCCAGCATTATCGGACAGAACTATGGCTACACCTTC; CDR3: CASIIGQNYGYTF
size: NA; D: NA; J: TRBJ2-1; V: TRBV29-1; DNA: TGCAGCGTTGACGGGTACAATGAGCAGTTCTTC; CDR3: CSVDGYNEQFF
size: few; D: NA; J: TRBJ2-7; V: TRBV27; DNA: TGTGCCAGCAGTTGGACGGGGGTCCCCCGAACGCCCACTGCGTACGAGCAGTACTTC; CDR3: CASSWTGVPRTPTAYEQYF
size: NA; D: NA; J: TRBJ1-2; V: TRBV27; DNA: TGTGCCAGCAGTACTCGACAGGCCTATGGCTACACCTTC; CDR3: CASSTRQAYGYTF
size: NA; D: NA; J: TRBJ2-3; V: TRBV5-6; DNA: TGTGCCAGCAGCTTGAGGATCTTTGACACAGATACGCAGTATTTT; CDR3: CASSLRIFDTDTQYF
size: NA; D: NA; J: TRBJ2-2; V: TRBV30; DNA: TGTGCCTGGAGGGCCCAGCGACCGAACACCGGGGAGCTGTTTTTT; CDR3: CAWRAQRPNTGELFF
size: NA; D: NA; J: TRBJ1-2; V: TRBV7-2; DNA: TGTGCCAGCAGCTTATCCTGGGACTATGGCTACACCTTC; CDR3: CASSLSWDYGYTF
size: NA; D: NA; J: TRBJ2-1; V: TRBV9; DNA: TGTGCCAGCAGCGCGGACAATGAGCAGTTCTTC; CDR3: CASSADNEQFF
size: NA; D: TRBD1; J: TRBJ1-2; V: TRBV4-3; DNA: TGCGCCAGCAGCCAAGGGACAGGGGGCCCTTTTGGCTACACCTTC; CDR3: CASSQGTGGPFGYTF
size: once; D: NA; J: TRBJ2-2; V: TRBV6-1; DNA: TGTGCCAGCACCCTGGGACATCGGATCGGGGAGCTGTTTTTT; CDR3: CASTLGHRIGELFF
size: NA; D: TRBD1; J: TRBJ2-5; V: TRBV7-3; DNA: TGTGCCAGCAGCAAGACAGGGGCAGAGACCCAGTACTTC; CDR3: CASSKTGAETQYF
size: NA; D: NA; J: TRBJ1-5; V: TRBV15; DNA: TGTGCCACCAGCAGCGGACAGCGCAATCAGCCCCAGCATTTT; CDR3: CATSSGQRNQPQHF